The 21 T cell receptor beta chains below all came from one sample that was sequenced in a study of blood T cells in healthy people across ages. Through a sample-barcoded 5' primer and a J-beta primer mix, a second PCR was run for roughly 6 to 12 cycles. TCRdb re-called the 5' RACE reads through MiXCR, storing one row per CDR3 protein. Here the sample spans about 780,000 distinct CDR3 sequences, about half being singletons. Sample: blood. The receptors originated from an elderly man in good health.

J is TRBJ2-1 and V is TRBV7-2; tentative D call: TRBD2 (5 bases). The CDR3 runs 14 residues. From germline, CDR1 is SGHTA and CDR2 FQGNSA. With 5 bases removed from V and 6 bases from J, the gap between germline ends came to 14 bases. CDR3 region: CASSILLEINEQFF. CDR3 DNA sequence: TGTGCCAGCAGCATCCTACTAGAGATCAATGAGCAGTTCTTC.

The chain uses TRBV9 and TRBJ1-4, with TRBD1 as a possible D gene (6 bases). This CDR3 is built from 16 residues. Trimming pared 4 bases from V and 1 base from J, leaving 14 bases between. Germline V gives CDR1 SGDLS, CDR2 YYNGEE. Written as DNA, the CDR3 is TGTGCCAGCAGCCCAGCACCACAGGGAACTAATGAAAAACTGTTTTTT. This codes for CASSPAPQGTNEKLFF.

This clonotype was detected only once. CDR3 in amino acids: CSARGGLAGGGLETQYF. The CDR3 DNA follows: TGCAGTGCTAGAGGGGGACTAGCGGGAGGTGGGTTGGAGACCCAGTACTTC. The chain has TRBV20-1 and TRBJ2-5, with TRBD2 identical over 15 bases. The CDR3 totals 17 residues. With 1 base clipped from V and 5 bases from J, the junction kept 8 bases outside the gene matches. Germline V gives CDR1 DFQATT, CDR2 SNEGSKA (reference sequence).

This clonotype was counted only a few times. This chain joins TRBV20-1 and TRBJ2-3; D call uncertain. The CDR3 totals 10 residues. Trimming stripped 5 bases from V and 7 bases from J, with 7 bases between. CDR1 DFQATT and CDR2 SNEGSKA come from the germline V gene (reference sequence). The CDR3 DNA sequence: TGCAGTGCTTCCCTCCATACGCAGTATTTT. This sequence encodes CSASLHTQYF.

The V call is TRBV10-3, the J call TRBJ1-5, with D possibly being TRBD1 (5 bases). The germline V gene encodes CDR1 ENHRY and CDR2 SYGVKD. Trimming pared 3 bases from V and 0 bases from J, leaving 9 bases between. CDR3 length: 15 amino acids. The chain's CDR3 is CAISDGGISNQPQHF. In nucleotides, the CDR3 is TGTGCCATCAGTGACGGGGGGATTAGCAATCAGCCCCAGCATTTT.

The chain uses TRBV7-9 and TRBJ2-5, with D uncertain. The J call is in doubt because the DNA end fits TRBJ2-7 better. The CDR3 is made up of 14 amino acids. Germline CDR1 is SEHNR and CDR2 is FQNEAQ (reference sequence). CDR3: CASSASPMGYEQYF. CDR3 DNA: TGTGCCAGCAGCGCATCACCGATGGGCTACGAGCAGTACTTC.

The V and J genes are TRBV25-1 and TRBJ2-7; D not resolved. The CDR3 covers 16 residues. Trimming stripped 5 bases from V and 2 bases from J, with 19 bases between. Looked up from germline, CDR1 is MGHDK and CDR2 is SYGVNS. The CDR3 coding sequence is TGTGCCAGCAGTACCGGCGGCGTATCGAGGCCCTACGAGCAGTACTTC. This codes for CASSTGGVSRPYEQYF.

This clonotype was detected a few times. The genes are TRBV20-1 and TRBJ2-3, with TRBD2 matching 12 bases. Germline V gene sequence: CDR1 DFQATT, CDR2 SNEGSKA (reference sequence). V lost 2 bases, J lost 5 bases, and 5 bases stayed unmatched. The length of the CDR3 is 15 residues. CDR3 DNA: TGCAGTGCTAGAAAGGGACTAGCGGGTAGAGATACGCAGTATTTT. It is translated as CSARKGLAGRDTQYF.

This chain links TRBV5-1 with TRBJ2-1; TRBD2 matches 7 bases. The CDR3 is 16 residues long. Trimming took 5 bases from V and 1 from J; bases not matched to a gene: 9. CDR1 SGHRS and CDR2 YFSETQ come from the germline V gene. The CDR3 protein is CASSREAGVSYNEQFF. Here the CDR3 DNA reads TGCGCCAGCAGTCGTGAGGCGGGAGTGTCCTACAATGAGCAGTTCTTC.

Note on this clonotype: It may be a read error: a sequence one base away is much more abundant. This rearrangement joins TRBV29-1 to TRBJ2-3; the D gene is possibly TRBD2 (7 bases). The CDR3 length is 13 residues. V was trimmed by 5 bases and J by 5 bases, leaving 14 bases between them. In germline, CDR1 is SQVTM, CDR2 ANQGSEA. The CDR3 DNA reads TGCAGCGTTACTAAGGGGGAGGGAGATACGCAGTATTTT. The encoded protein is CSVTKGEGDTQYF.

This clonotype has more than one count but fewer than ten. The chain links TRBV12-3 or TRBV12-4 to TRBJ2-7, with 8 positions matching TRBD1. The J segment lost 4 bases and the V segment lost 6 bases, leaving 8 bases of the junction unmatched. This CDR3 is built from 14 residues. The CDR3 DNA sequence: TGTGCCAGCAGCACGGACAGGGACTTATACGAGCAGTACTTC. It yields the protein CASSTDRDLYEQYF.

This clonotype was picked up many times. Written as DNA, the CDR3 is TGTGCCAGCAGCTTAGATAGCGGGAGGGCCAATGAGCAGTTCTTC. Its translation: CASSLDSGRANEQFF. The chain has TRBV11-2 and TRBJ2-1, with 11 bases lining up with TRBD2. After removal of 0 bases from V and 6 bases from J, the junction contained 1 base not matched to a gene. Germline assignment: CDR1 SGHAT and CDR2 FQNNGV. This CDR3 has 15 residues.

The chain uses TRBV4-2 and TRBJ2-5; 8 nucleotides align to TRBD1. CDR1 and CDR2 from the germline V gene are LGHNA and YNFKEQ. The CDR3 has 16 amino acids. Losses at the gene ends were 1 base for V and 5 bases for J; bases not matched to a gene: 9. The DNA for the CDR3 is TGTGCCAGCAGCCAAGGCAGTCTCAGGGGGCGGGAGACCCAGTACTTC. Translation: CASSQGSLRGRETQYF.

The CDR3 DNA is TGTGCCAGCAGTCCCGGGACAGGGATTTGGAATCAGCCCCAGCATTTT. Translating gives CASSPGTGIWNQPQHF. The V call is TRBV12-3 or TRBV12-4, the J call TRBJ1-5; 9 nucleotides match TRBD1. This CDR3 has 16 amino acids. V trimming: 5 bases; J trimming: 4 bases; junction bases outside the gene matches: 9.

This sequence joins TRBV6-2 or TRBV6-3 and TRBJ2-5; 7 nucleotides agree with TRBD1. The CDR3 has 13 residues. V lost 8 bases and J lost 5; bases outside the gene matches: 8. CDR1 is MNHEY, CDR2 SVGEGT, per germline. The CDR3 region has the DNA TGTGCCAGCTCTGGACAGGATGGGGAGACCCAGTACTTC. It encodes CASSGQDGETQYF.

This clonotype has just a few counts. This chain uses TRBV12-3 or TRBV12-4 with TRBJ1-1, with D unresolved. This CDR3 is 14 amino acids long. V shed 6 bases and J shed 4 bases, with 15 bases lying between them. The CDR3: CASSLADQVTEAFF. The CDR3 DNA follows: TGTGCCAGCAGCTTGGCGGACCAAGTCACTGAAGCTTTCTTT.

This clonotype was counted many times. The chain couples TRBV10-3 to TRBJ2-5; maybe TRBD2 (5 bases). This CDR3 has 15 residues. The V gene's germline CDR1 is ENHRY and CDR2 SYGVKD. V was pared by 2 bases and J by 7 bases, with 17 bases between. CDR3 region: CAISEVAVLEGTQYF. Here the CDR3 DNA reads TGTGCCATCAGTGAGGTGGCGGTCCTCGAGGGGACCCAGTACTTC.

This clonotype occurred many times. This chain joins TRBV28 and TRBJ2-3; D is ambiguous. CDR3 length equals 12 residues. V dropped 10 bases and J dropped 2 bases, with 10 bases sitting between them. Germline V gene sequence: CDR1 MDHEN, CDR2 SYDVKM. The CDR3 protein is CATAYLTDTQYF. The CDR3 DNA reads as TGTGCCACCGCTTACCTCACAGATACGCAGTATTTT.

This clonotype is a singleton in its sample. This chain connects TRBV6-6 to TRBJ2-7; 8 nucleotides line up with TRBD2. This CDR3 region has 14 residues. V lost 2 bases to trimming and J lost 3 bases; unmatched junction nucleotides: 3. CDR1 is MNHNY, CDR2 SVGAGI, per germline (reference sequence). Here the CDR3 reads CASSYPGGNYEQYF. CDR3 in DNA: TGTGCCAGCAGTTACCCGGGAGGGAACTACGAGCAGTACTTC.

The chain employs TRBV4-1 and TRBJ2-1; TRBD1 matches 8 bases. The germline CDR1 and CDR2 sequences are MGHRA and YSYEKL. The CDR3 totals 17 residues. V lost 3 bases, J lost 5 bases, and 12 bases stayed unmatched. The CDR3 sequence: CASSQGGMGQDDNEQFF. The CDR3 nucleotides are TGCGCCAGCAGCCAGGGAGGTATGGGACAGGATGACAATGAGCAGTTCTTC.

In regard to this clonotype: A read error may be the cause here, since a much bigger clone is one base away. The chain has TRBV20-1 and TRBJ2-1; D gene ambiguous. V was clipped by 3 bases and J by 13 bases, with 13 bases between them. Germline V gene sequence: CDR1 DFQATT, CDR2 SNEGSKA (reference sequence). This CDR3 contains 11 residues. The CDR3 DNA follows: TGCAGTGCTAGCCGGAAAGAGACCCAGTTCTTC. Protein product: CSASRKETQFF.